This entry describes one TCR beta chain. TCRdb ran MiXCR on the reads and lists one entry per CDR3 protein. The repertoire holds 350,000 to 500,000 distinct CDR3 sequences, with 31% as singletons. The source of the sample is a study of T cell repertoires in cytomegalovirus infection. Germline CDR1 is SQVTM and CDR2 is ANQGSEA. After removal of 6 bases from V and 4 bases from J, the junction contained 9 bases not matched to a gene. The CDR3 extends over 15 amino acids. The TCR sequence derives from a human donor in good health (CMV status not recorded). Some clones in this sample may be carry-over from other donors' samples. The rearrangement uses TRBV29-1 and TRBJ2-1; 10 positions agree with TRBD2. Sequencing was performed on PBMCs. For the CDR3, the DNA is TGCAGCGTCCCCCCTGGGACTAGCGATTACAATGAGCAGTTCTTC. Translation gives CSVPPGTSDYNEQFF.